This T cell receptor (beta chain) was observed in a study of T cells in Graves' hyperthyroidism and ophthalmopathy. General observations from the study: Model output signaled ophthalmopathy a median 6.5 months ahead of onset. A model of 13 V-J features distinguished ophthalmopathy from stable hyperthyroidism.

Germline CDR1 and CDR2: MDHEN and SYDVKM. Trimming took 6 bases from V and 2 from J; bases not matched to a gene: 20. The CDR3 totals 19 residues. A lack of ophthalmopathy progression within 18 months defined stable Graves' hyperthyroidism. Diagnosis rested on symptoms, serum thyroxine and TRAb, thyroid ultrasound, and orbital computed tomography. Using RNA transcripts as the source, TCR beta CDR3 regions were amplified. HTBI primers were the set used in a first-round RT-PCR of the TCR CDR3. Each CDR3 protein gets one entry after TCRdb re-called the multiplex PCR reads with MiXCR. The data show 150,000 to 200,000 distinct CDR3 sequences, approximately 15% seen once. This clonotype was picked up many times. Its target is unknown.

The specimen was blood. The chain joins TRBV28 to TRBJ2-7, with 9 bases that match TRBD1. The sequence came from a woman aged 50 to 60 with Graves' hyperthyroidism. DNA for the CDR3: TGTGCCAGCAGCGCCCGGGGGACAGGGCCATATACGGTGCCCTACGAGCAGTACTTC. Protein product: CASSARGTGPYTVPYEQYF. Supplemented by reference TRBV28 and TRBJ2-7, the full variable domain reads DVKVTQSSRYLVKRTGEKVFLECVQDMDHENMFWYRQDPGLGLRLIYFSYDVKMKEKGDIPEGYSVSREKKERFSLILESASTNQTSMYLCASSARGTGPYTVPYEQYFGPGTRLTVT.